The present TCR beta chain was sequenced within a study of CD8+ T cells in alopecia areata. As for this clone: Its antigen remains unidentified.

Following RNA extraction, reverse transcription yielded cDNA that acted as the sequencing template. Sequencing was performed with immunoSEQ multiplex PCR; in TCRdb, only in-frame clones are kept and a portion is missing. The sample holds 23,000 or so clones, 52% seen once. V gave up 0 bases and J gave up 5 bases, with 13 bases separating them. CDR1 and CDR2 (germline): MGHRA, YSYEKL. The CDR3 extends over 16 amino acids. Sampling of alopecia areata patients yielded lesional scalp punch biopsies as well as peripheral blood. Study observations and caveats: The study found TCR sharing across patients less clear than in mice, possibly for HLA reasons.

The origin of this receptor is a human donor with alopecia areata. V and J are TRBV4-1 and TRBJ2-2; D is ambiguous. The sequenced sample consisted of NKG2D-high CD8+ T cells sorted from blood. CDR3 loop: CASSQEFRSDTGELFF. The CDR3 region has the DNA TGCGCCAGCAGCCAAGAGTTTAGGTCGGATACCGGGGAGCTGTTTTTT.